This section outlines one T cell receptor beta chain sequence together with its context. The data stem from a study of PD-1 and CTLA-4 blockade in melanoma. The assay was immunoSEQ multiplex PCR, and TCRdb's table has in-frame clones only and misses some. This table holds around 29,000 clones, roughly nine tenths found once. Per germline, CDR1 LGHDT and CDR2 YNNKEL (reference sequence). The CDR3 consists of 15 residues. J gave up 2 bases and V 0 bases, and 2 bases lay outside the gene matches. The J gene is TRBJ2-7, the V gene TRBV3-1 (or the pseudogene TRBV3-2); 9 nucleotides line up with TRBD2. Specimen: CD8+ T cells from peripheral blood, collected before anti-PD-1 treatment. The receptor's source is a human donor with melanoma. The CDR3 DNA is TGTGCCAGCAGCCAAGAGGGACTAGCAGCCTACGAGCAGTACTTC. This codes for CASSQEGLAAYEQYF.